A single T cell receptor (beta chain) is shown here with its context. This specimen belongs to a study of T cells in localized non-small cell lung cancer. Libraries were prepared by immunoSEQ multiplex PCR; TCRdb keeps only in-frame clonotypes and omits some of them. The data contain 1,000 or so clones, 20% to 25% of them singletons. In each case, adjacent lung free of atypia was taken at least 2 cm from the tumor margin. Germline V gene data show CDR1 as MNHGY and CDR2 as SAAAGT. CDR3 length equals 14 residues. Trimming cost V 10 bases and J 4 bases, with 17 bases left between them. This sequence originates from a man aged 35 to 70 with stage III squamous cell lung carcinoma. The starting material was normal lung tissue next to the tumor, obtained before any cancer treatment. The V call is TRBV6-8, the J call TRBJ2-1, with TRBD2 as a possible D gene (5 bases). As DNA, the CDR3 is TGTGCCACGGGCAATAGCGAATCTTACAATGAGCAGTTCTTC. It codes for CATGNSESYNEQFF.